This T cell receptor (beta chain) was observed in a study of brain T cells in children with intractable seizures. The data were produced by immunoSEQ multiplex PCR, yet TCRdb's version contains in-frame clones alone and is incomplete. The sample lists tens of thousands of clones; around 91% were seen once. Study-level results: HCMV serostatus was not known, and viral specificity came from CDR3 similarity only. Pre-surgery blood may have been undersampled, hiding some clones.

The germline CDR1 and CDR2 sequences are MNHEY and SVGAGI. Losses at the gene ends were 6 bases for V and 1 base for J; bases not matched to a gene: 7. This CDR3 is built from 15 residues. Of note for this clone: No antigen is known for it.

Surgery cases with the highest brain T cell transcript signatures were chosen for sequencing. Pre-surgery treatment included at least one anti-epileptic drug. The input for sequencing was peripheral blood, taken at surgery. The clonotype was recovered from a girl between 2 and 10 years old with Rasmussen encephalitis and intractable seizures. V and J are TRBV6-5 and TRBJ2-7; 9 bases match TRBD1. CDR3 sequence: CASRPTGQGSYEQYF. The CDR3, as DNA: TGTGCCAGCAGGCCTACGGGACAGGGTTCCTACGAGCAGTACTTC.